A single TCR beta chain is shown here with its context. This specimen comes from a study of CD8 T cells in Susac syndrome. cDNA came from around 0.54 to 1 ug RNA primed by random hexamers. Each CDR3 protein is one row after TCRdb ran MiXCR on the immunoSEQ multiplex PCR reads. The sample yields 150,000 to 200,000 distinct CDR3 sequences, 85% to 95% seen once. Unmatched junction bases numbered 4, after V lost 3 bases and J lost 4 bases. The CDR3 loop spans 14 amino acids. CDR1 MNHEY and CDR2 SMNVEV come from the germline V gene (reference sequence). The chain has TRBV27 and TRBJ2-3, with 7 bases aligning to TRBD1. The TCR was taken from a human donor with multiple sclerosis. Input material: CD8+ T cells from PBMCs. In nucleotides, the CDR3 is TGTGCCAGCAGTTTTGAGGGGGCGGCAGATACGCAGTATTTT. Translating it yields CASSFEGAADTQYF.